The clone carrying this T cell receptor (beta chain) was observed a few times. The CDR3 length is 15 residues. CDR1 is SGDLS and CDR2 is YYNGEE in the germline V gene. V was clipped by 0 bases and J by 4 bases, with 10 bases between them. Here immunoSEQ multiplex PCR was the method, and the copy in TCRdb shows in-frame clones only, minus some. In the table there are some 130,000 clones, more than 70% of which are singletons. This entry is derived from a study of PD-1 blockade in mismatch repair-deficient tumors. The overall study: All were previously treated, progressing patients with eleven to twelve mismatch repair-deficient cancer types.

PCR or immunohistochemistry showed mismatch repair deficiency in every enrolled patient. TCRs were sequenced from three patients responding to pembrolizumab. The receptor's source is an adult with mismatch repair-deficient cancer. The source was peripheral blood, collected roughly 70 weeks after starting pembrolizumab. The chain combines TRBV9 with TRBJ2-2; possible D gene TRBD2, 6 bases. The DNA of the CDR3 is TGTGCCAGCAGCGTAGCTACGGGGGTCACCGGGGAGCTGTTTTTT. This gives the protein CASSVATGVTGELFF. Full variable domain (remainder filled in from reference TRBV9 and TRBJ2-2): DSGVTQTPKHLITATGQRVTLRCSPRSGDLSVYWYQQSLDQGLQFLIQYYNGEERAKGNILERFSAQQFPDLHSELNLSSLELGDSALYFCASSVATGVTGELFFGEGSRLTVL.